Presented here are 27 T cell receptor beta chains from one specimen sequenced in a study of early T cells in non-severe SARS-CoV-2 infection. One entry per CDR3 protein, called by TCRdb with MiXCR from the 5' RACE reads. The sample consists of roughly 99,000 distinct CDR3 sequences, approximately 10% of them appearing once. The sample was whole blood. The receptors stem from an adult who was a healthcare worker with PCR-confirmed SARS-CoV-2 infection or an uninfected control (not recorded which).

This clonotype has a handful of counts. The CDR3 coding sequence is TGTGCCAGCAGCCCAGCTTGGGGCGAGCAGTACTTC. It yields the protein CASSPAWGEQYF. The rearrangement joins TRBV7-2 to TRBJ2-7; D not resolved. The CDR3 runs 12 residues. Germline V gives CDR1 SGHTA, CDR2 FQGNSA. Trimming took off 5 bases at V and 6 bases at J, with 11 bases between the two ends.

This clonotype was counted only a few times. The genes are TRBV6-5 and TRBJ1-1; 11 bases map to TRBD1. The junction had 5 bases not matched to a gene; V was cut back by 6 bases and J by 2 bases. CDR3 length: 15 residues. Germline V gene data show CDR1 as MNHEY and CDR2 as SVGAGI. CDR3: CASRAGTGGNTEAFF. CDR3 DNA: TGTGCCAGCAGGGCCGGGACAGGGGGAAACACTGAAGCTTTCTTT.

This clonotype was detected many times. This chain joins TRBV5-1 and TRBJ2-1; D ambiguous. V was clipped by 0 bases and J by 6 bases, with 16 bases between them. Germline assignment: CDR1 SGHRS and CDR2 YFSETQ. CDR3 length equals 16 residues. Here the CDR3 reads CASSLVNRGLGNEQFF. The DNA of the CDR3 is TGCGCCAGCAGCTTGGTGAACAGAGGCCTGGGCAATGAGCAGTTCTTC.

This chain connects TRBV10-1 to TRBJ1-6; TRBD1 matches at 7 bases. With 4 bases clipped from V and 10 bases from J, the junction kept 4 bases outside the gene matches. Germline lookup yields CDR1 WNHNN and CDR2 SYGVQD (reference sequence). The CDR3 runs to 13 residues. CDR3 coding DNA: TGCGCCAGCAGTGTAGGGGGCGGCTCACCCCTCCACTTT. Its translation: CASSVGGGSPLHF.

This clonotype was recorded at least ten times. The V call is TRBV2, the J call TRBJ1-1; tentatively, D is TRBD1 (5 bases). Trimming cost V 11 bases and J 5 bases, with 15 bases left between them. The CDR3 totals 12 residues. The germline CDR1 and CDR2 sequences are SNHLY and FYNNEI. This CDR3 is CAVQGVRTEAFF. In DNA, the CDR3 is TGTGCCGTGCAGGGTGTTCGGACTGAAGCTTTCTTT.

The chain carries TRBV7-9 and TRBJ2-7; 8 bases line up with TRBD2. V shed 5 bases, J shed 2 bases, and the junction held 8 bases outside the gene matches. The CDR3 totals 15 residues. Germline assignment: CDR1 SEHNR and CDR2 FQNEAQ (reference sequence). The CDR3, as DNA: TGTGCCAGCAGCAAACCGGGACTAGAAGCCTACGAGCAGTACTTC. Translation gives CASSKPGLEAYEQYF.

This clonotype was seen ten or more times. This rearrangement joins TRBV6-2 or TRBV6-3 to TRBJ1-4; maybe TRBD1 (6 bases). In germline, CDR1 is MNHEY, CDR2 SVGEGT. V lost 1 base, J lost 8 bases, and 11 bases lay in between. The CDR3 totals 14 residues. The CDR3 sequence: CASSYYGTQEKLFF. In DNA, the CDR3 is TGTGCCAGCAGTTACTACGGGACACAAGAAAAACTGTTTTTT.

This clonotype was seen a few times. The CDR3 protein is CASSYASGRFGDTGELFF. The CDR3 bases are TGTGCCAGCAGTTATGCTAGCGGGAGGTTTGGTGACACCGGGGAGCTGTTTTTT. The rearrangement joins TRBV28 to TRBJ2-2, with 11 positions matching TRBD2. This CDR3 region has 18 residues. Germline V gene data show CDR1 as MDHEN and CDR2 as SYDVKM. V dropped 4 bases and J dropped 3; count of bases not matched to a gene: 10.

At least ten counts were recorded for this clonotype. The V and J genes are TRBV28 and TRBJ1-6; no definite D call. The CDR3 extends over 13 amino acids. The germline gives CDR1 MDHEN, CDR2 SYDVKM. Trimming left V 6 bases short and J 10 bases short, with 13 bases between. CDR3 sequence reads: CASRSNDRSPLHF. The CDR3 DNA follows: TGTGCCAGCAGGTCCAACGACCGGTCACCCCTCCACTTT.

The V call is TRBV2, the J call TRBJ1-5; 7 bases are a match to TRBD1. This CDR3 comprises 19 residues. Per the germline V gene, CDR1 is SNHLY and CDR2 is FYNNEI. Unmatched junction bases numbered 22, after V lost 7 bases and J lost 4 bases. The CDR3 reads CASMPYARTGADPNQPQHF. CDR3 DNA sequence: TGTGCCAGCATGCCTTATGCCAGAACAGGGGCCGATCCAAATCAGCCCCAGCATTTT.

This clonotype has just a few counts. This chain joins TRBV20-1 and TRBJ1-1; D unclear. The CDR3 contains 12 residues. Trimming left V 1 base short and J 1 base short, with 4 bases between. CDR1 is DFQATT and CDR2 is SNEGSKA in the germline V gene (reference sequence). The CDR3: CSARVQNTEAFF. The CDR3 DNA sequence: TGCAGTGCTAGAGTTCAGAACACTGAAGCTTTCTTT.

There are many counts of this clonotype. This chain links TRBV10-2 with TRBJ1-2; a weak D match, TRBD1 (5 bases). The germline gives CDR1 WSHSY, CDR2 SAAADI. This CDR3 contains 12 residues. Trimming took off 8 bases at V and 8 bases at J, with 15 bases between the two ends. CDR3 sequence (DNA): TGCGCCAGCGGGAAAAGCAGGGAAGGCTACACCTTC. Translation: CASGKSREGYTF.

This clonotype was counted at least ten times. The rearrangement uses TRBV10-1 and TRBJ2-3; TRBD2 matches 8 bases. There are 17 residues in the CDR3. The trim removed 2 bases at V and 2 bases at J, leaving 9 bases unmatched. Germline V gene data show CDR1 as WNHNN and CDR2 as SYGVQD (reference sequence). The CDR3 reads CASSEMASGSFTDTQYF. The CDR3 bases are TGCGCCAGCAGTGAGATGGCTAGCGGGTCGTTCACAGATACGCAGTATTTT.

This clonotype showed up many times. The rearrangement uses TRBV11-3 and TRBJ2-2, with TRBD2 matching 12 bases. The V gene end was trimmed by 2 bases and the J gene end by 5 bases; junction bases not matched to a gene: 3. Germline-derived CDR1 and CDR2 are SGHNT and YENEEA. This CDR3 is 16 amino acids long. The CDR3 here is CASSLRGLAGTGELFF. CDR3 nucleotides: TGTGCCAGCAGCTTAAGAGGACTAGCGGGAACCGGGGAGCTGTTTTTT.

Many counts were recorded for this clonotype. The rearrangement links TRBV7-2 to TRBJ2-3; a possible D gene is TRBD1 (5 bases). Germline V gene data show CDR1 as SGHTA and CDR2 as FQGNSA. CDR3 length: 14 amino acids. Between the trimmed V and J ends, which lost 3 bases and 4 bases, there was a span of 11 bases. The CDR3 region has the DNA TGTGCCAGCAGCTTTCCGGACAATCCAGATACGCAGTATTTT. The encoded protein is CASSFPDNPDTQYF.

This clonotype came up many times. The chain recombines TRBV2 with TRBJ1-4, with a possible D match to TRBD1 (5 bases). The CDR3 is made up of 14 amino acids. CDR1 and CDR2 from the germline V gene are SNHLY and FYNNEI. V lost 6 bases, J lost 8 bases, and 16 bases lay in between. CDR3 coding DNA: TGTGCCAGCAGCGCCCCCAGGGTAGGAGAAAAACTGTTTTTT. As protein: CASSAPRVGEKLFF.

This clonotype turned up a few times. The CDR3 sequence is CASSQSRAGGPDNEQFF. CDR3 nucleotide sequence: TGTGCCAGCAGCCAATCCAGAGCGGGAGGGCCAGACAATGAGCAGTTCTTC. The rearrangement links TRBV14 to TRBJ2-1; the match to TRBD2 covers 10 bases. V was pared by 2 bases and J by 5 bases, with 9 bases of the junction left unmatched. There are 17 residues in the CDR3. Germline V gene sequence: CDR1 SGHDN, CDR2 FVKESK.

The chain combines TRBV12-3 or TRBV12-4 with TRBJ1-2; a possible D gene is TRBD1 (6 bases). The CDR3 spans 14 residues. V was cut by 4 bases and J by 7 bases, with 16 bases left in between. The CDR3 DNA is TGTGCCAGCAGTTGGGGGCTGGGGAAACCTGGCTACACCTTC. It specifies CASSWGLGKPGYTF.

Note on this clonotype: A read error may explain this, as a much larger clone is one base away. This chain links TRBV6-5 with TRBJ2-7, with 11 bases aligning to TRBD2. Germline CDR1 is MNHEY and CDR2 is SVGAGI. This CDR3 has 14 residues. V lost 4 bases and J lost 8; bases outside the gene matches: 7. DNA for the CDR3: TGTGCCAGCAGTTGCACTAGCGGGAGTTCTAAGCAGTACTTC. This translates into CASSCTSGSSKQYF.

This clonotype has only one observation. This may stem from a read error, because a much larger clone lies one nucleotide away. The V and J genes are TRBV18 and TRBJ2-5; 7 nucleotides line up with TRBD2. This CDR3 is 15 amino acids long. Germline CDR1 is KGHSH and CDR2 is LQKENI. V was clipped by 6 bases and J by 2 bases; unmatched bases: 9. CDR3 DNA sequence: TGTGCCAGCTCTTTATTCCTGCGGGAGCAAGAGACCCAGTACTTC. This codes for CASSLFLREQETQYF.

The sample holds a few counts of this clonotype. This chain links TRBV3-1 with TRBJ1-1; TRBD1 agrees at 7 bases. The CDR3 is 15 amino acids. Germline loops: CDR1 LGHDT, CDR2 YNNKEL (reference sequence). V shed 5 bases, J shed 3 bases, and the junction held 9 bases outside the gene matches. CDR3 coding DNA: TGTGCCAGCAGCAAAGGACAGGCGGGGGACACTGAAGCTTTCTTT. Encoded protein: CASSKGQAGDTEAFF.

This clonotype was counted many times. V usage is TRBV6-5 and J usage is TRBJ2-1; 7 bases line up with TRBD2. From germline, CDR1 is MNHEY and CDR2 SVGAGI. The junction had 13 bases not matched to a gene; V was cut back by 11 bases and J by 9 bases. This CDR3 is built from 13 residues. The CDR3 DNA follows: TGTGCCCGTCTTGGGCGGGAGCGGTTTGAGCAGTTCTTC. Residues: CARLGRERFEQFF.

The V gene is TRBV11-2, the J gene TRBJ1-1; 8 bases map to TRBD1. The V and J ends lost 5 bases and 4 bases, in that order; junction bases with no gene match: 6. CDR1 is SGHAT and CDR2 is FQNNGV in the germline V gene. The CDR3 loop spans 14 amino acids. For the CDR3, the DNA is TGTGCCAGCAGCGCGACAACAGGGGGCACTGAAGCTTTCTTT. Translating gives CASSATTGGTEAFF.

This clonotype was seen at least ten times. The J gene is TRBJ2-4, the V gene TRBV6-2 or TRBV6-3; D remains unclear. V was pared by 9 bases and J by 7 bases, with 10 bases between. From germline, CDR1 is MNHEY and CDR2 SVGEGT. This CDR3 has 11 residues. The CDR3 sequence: CASNNGNIQYF. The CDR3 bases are TGTGCCAGTAATAATGGGAACATTCAGTACTTC.

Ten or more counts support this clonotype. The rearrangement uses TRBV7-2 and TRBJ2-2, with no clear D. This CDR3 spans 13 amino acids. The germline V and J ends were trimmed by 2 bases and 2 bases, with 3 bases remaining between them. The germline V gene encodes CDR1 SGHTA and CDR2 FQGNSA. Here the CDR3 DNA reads TGTGCCAGCAGCTTATCAAACACCGGGGAGCTGTTTTTT. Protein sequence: CASSLSNTGELFF.

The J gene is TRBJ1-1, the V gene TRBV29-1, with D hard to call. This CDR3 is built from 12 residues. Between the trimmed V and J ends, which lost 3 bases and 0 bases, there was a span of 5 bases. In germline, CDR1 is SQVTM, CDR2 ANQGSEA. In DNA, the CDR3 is TGCAGCGTTGACAGAATGAACACTGAAGCTTTCTTT. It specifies CSVDRMNTEAFF.

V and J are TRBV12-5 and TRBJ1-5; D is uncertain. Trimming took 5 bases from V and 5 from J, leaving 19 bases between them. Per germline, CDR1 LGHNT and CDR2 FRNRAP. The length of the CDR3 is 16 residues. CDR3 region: CASGNNTGVTDQPQHF. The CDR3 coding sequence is TGTGCTAGTGGTAACAATACCGGGGTAACGGATCAGCCCCAGCATTTT.